This T cell receptor beta chain was captured by sequencing in a study of blood T cell repertoires in COVID-19. Germline V gives CDR1 SGHAT, CDR2 FQNNGV. The CDR3 sequence is 18 residues long. J lost 0 bases, V lost 6 bases, and 8 bases had no gene match. This clone appeared once. The repertoire was sequenced with immunoSEQ multiplex PCR; TCRdb's copy has only in-frame clones and lacks some. The table shows 300,000 to 400,000 clones, with approximately 88% occurring only once. The clonotype comes from a man aged 25-45 years who had recovered from COVID-19. The chain combines TRBV11-2 with TRBJ2-4; TRBD2 aligns across 13 bases. Sequenced input: PBMCs or T cells enriched from blood (not recorded which). The CDR3 protein is CASSPTSGGTLAKNIQYF. The DNA of the CDR3 is TGTGCCAGCAGTCCGACTAGCGGGGGGACACTAGCCAAAAACATTCAGTACTTC.